The clone carrying this T cell receptor beta chain has a count of ten or more. Antigen: not known. TCRdb keeps only in-frame clones here, not all; method: immunoSEQ multiplex PCR. The sample contains around 700,000 clones, less than 80% of which appear only once. The data are from a study of shared clonotypes between healthy human individuals. Study donors comprised healthy, HIV-negative adults devoid of recent acute infection or vaccination. Findings and limits, study-wide: All-four-donor shared clonotypes had higher generation probabilities than non-shared clonotypes did. Sequencing depth was expected to affect clonotype sharing among donors. A small donor pool kept down the genetic and exposure-history diversity that was represented.

The sample taken for sequencing was memory CD4+ T cells sorted from blood. Noted subset: CD45RA-negative fraction. The receptor comes from a woman aged 25 to 45 in good health.

CDR3 protein: CASLDRGDILPQHF. DNA of the CDR3: TGTGCCAGTCTGGACAGGGGGGACATATTGCCCCAGCATTTT. The chain employs TRBV19 and TRBJ1-5, with 10 nucleotides matching TRBD1. Germline V gives CDR1 LNHDA, CDR2 SQIVND (reference sequence). CDR3 size: 14 residues. V was clipped by 8 bases and J by 9 bases; unmatched bases: 10.